One sample yielded the 14 T cell receptor beta chains listed below, sequenced in a study of monozygotic twins with inflammatory bowel disease. TCRdb reworked the 5' RACE reads into one entry per CDR3 protein, no DNA. Here the sample table reports 300,000 to 400,000 distinct CDR3 sequences. Sample: blood. These receptors were taken from a human donor with ulcerative colitis or Crohn's disease, or a healthy co-twin of an affected twin (not recorded which).

The chain uses TRBV7-2 and TRBJ1-1. Germline CDR1 reads SGHTA; CDR2 reads FQGNSA. CDR3 length: 13 residues. The CDR3 loop is CASSLVQYTEAFF.

The chain employs TRBV29-1 and TRBJ1-4. Germline V gene lookup returns CDR1 SQVTM and CDR2 ANQGSEA. CDR3 length: 13 amino acids. CDR3 loop: CSVITGPNEKLFF.

This rearrangement joins TRBV12-3 or TRBV12-4 to TRBJ2-7. The length of the CDR3 is 16 residues. The CDR3 is CASSLVRVVDPYEQYF.

The rearrangement joins TRBV20-1 to TRBJ2-5. The germline V gene encodes CDR1 DFQATT and CDR2 SNEGSKA (reference sequence). The CDR3 has 11 residues. CDR3 sequence reads: CSATTFETQYF.

CDR3 sequence reads: CASSYSTREKLFF. J is TRBJ1-4 and V is TRBV6-6. The V gene's germline CDR1 is MNHNY and CDR2 SVGAGI (reference sequence). The CDR3 covers 13 residues.

This sequence joins TRBV6-2 or TRBV6-3 and TRBJ2-2; checking the TCRdb D call of TRBD2 is not possible without DNA. The CDR3 extends over 16 amino acids. Per germline, CDR1 MNHEY and CDR2 SVGEGT. CDR3 sequence reads: CASENAGTMGTGELFF.

The rearrangement joins TRBV7-2 to TRBJ2-7; TCRdb picks TRBD2, but there is no DNA to check that call. CDR1 SGHTA and CDR2 FQGNSA come from the germline V gene. The CDR3 runs to 15 residues. The CDR3 here is CASSASGTSGTEQYF.

V gene TRBV5-1 combines with J gene TRBJ2-7. Germline V gene lookup returns CDR1 SGHRS and CDR2 YFSETQ. This CDR3 is built from 15 residues. CDR3 region: CASSLEAVQRYEQYF.

J is TRBJ2-2 and V is TRBV12-3 or TRBV12-4; with no DNA, the TCRdb D assignment of TRBD2 cannot be verified. This CDR3 comprises 19 residues. The CDR3 protein is CASSYRLGGLAGDTGELFF.

The chain links TRBV27 to TRBJ2-7; lacking DNA, the TRBD1 call made by TCRdb goes unchecked. This CDR3 region has 13 residues. Germline V gene lookup returns CDR1 MNHEY and CDR2 SMNVEV (reference sequence). CDR3 sequence reads: CASSGDSAYEQYF.

J is TRBJ2-3 and V is TRBV10-2; TCRdb picks TRBD1, but there is no DNA to check that call. Germline loops: CDR1 WSHSY, CDR2 SAAADI. The CDR3 totals 16 residues. The CDR3 reads CASKRTGVDLTDTQYF.

The genes are TRBV7-2 and TRBJ2-5; TCRdb's D call of TRBD1 is untestable without DNA. The CDR3 spans 16 residues. The germline gives CDR1 SGHTA, CDR2 FQGNSA. CDR3: CASSLETGQGGETQYF.

This chain connects TRBV7-2 to TRBJ1-2. In germline, CDR1 is SGHTA, CDR2 FQGNSA. This CDR3 has 13 residues. This CDR3 reads CASSLVANYGYTF. Variable domain in full (rest from reference TRBV7-2 and TRBJ1-2): GAGVSQSPSNKVTEKGKDVELRCDPISGHTALYWYRQSLGQGLEFLIYFQGNSAPDKSGLPSDRFSAERTGGSVSTLTIQRTQQEDSAVYLCASSLVANYGYTFGSGTRLTVV.

This chain uses TRBV5-1 with TRBJ1-1. The germline V gene has CDR1 SGHRS and CDR2 YFSETQ. The length of the CDR3 is 17 residues. CDR3 protein: CASSLAGTGVVNTEAFF. The variable domain in full, completed from reference TRBV5-1 and TRBJ1-1, reads KAGVTQTPRYLIKTRGQQVTLSCSPISGHRSVSWYQQTPGQGLQFLFEYFSETQRNKGNFPGRFSGRQFSNSRSEMNVSTLELGDSALYLCASSLAGTGVVNTEAFFGQGTRLTVV.